This TCR beta chain was captured by sequencing in a study of CD8 T cells in acute hepatitis C reinfection. Study information: CD8+ T cells recognizing the HCV NS3-1073 epitope were profiled acutely and after viral clearance. General study points: Preferential TRBV04 and TRBV06 usage appeared in all groups and was not explained by the naive pool. No group differed significantly in the high NS3-1073 repertoire diversity. Over 10 public clonotypes were found regardless of outcome.

The CDR3 runs 14 residues. Trimming took 2 bases from V and 7 from J, leaving 11 bases between them. Germline CDR1 MNHEY, CDR2 SMNVEV (reference sequence). Profiled with immunoSEQ multiplex PCR; TCRdb holds only in-frame clones, not every one. The profile shows approximately 40,000 clones, approximately 85% of them singletons. Time point: naive CD8 control sorted from an acute-time-point sample. Notes on this clone: Antigen unknown.

Material for sequencing was naive CD8+ T cells from PBMCs. This TCR derives from a woman younger than 30 who spontaneously cleared hepatitis C infection. The chain joins TRBV27 to TRBJ2-2, with D perhaps TRBD1 (6 bases). CDR3: CASSLRQDGGELFF. DNA of the CDR3: TGTGCCAGCAGTTTAAGACAGGACGGCGGGGAGCTGTTTTTT.